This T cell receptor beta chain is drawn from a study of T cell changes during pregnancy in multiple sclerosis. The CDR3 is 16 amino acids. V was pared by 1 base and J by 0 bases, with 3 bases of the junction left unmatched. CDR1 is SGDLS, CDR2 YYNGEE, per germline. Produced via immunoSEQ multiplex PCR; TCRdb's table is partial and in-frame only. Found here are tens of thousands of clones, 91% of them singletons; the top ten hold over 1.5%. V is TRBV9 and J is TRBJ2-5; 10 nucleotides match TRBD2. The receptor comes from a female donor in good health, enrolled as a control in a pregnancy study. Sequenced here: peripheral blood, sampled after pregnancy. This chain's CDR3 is CASSVRAGGYQETQYF. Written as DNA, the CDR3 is TGTGCCAGCAGCGTAAGAGCGGGGGGGTACCAAGAGACCCAGTACTTC.